This T cell receptor beta chain was identified during a study of technical replicates of blood from a few donors. The CDR3 runs 15 residues. Trimming took 6 bases from V and 5 from J; bases not matched to a gene: 6. Germline CDR1 MDHEN, CDR2 SYDVKM. Some clones are missing from TCRdb's copy, which holds only in-frame ones; the method was immunoSEQ multiplex PCR. The top ten hold roughly 0.19% of the sample, which has 95,000 to 100,000 clones, over 90% seen once. The material sequenced was T cells isolated from PBMCs. The sequence derives from a human donor in good health. V gene TRBV28 combines with J gene TRBJ2-1; TRBD2 matches at 11 bases. CDR3 bases: TGTGCCAGCAGGGGGCTAGCGGGAGGAAACAATGAGCAGTTCTTC. Translation: CASRGLAGGNNEQFF.